The next 15 T cell receptor beta chains were all read from a single sample in a study of OX40 agonist ivuxolimab in advanced cancers. Using immunoSEQ multiplex PCR, the repertoire was profiled, and TCRdb retains in-frame clones only, with some absent. This table has 80,000 to 85,000 clones, around 80% appearing once. Material: CD4+ or CD8+ T cells sorted from blood, obtained in a trial of the OX40 agonist ivuxolimab. The source of these receptors is an adult with an advanced solid tumor such as melanoma, head and neck, liver or kidney cancer.

The sample holds one count of this clone. The genes are TRBV15 and TRBJ2-1; D not resolved. The germline V gene has CDR1 LNHNV and CDR2 YYDKDF (reference sequence). This CDR3 contains 11 residues. Trimming took 6 bases from V and 3 from J, leaving 3 bases between them. CDR3 amino acids: CATRDYNEQFF. The CDR3 DNA sequence: TGTGCCACCAGAGACTACAATGAGCAGTTCTTC.

This clone was observed a single time. The chain combines TRBV11-2 with TRBJ2-2, with D unclear. Trimming shortened V by 5 bases and J by 4 bases, and 23 bases separated the two germline ends. The V gene's germline CDR1 is SGHAT and CDR2 FQNNGV. This CDR3 is built from 18 residues. DNA for the CDR3: TGTGCCAGCAGCCTGGTGAGCAAAGCATGGGCGACCACCGGGGAGCTGTTTTTT. It codes for CASSLVSKAWATTGELFF.

The chain uses TRBV28 and TRBJ2-2; 9 bases align to TRBD2. With V trimmed by 3 bases and J by 6 bases, 8 bases remained unmatched. CDR3 size: 16 residues. CDR1 MDHEN and CDR2 SYDVKM come from the germline V gene. The CDR3 DNA reads as TGTGCCAGCAGTTTCGCGCGGGGGGGCGCCGCCGGGGAGCTGTTTTTT. This gives the protein CASSFARGGAAGELFF.

The chain recombines TRBV15 with TRBJ2-3; no definite D call. V was clipped by 3 bases and J by 0 bases, with 10 bases between them. The CDR3 consists of 15 residues. The germline V gene encodes CDR1 LNHNV and CDR2 YYDKDF (reference sequence). DNA of the CDR3: TGTGCCACCAGCAGCTTCACAATTAGCACAGATACGCAGTATTTT. Protein product: CATSSFTISTDTQYF.

The V call is TRBV10-1, the J call TRBJ2-1; the match to TRBD1 covers 9 bases. The CDR3 totals 14 residues. Germline V gene data show CDR1 as WNHNN and CDR2 as SYGVQD (reference sequence). V lost 2 bases and J lost 6; bases outside the gene matches: 2. CDR3 coding DNA: TGCGCCAGCAGTGAGGGGACAGGGAGCAATGAGCAGTTCTTC. Protein: CASSEGTGSNEQFF.

This sequence joins TRBV6-5 and TRBJ1-1; D gene uncertain. The V and J ends lost 2 bases and 4 bases respectively, with 14 bases between them. The CDR3 is 15 residues long. CDR1 is MNHEY, CDR2 SVGAGI, per germline. CDR3 nucleotides: TGTGCCAGCAGTTACGGGGTATCTCTGGGCACTGAAGCTTTCTTT. It codes for CASSYGVSLGTEAFF.

V usage is TRBV11-1 and J usage is TRBJ2-3; D is unresolved. This CDR3 spans 14 amino acids. The V end was cut by 2 bases, the J end by 0 bases, with 6 bases between. The V gene's germline CDR1 is SGHAT and CDR2 FQDESV (reference sequence). The CDR3 spells CASSLLVSTDTQYF. CDR3 in DNA: TGTGCCAGCAGCTTACTAGTTAGCACAGATACGCAGTATTTT.

The chain joins TRBV5-1 to TRBJ1-6; tentatively, D is TRBD1 (5 bases). V shed 4 bases and J shed 6 bases, with 5 bases lying between them. Germline V gives CDR1 SGHRS, CDR2 YFSETQ. CDR3 length: 12 residues. CDR3 region: CASSGGNSPLHF. For the CDR3, the DNA is TGCGCCAGCAGCGGGGGTAATTCACCCCTCCACTTT.

This clone was observed once. The rearrangement joins TRBV7-9 to TRBJ2-6; D perhaps matches TRBD2 (7 bases). The CDR3 extends over 18 amino acids. Germline V lookup: CDR1 SEHNR, CDR2 FQNEAQ (reference sequence). The germline V and J ends were trimmed by 1 base and 2 bases, with 15 bases remaining between them. CDR3 protein: CASSLVRGGSTGANVLTF. The CDR3 DNA sequence: TGTGCCAGCAGCTTAGTCAGGGGAGGGAGCACTGGGGCCAACGTCCTGACTTTC.

V usage is TRBV7-9 and J usage is TRBJ2-7; D ambiguous. The CDR3 spans 12 residues. Deletions cut 1 base from V and 7 bases from J, with 8 bases between. The germline CDR1 and CDR2 sequences are SEHNR and FQNEAQ (reference sequence). This chain's CDR3 is CASSLDVREQYF. For the CDR3, the DNA is TGTGCCAGCAGCTTAGATGTCCGGGAGCAGTACTTC.

The CDR3 here is CASSPTYRGPQFF. The CDR3 DNA reads TGTGCCAGCAGTCCTACTTACAGGGGCCCCCAGTTCTTC. The chain has TRBV27 and TRBJ2-1, with TRBD1 matching over 7 bases. The CDR3 is 13 amino acids. J gave up 13 bases and V 5 bases, and 11 bases lay outside the gene matches. Germline loops: CDR1 MNHEY, CDR2 SMNVEV (reference sequence).

The chain recombines TRBV10-3 with TRBJ1-5, with D possibly being TRBD1 (6 bases). Germline CDR1 is ENHRY and CDR2 is SYGVKD. The ends were cut back, 7 bases at V and 3 bases at J, with 13 bases in the middle. CDR3 length equals 14 residues. The CDR3 loop reads CAIKNTGNNQPQHF. CDR3 in DNA: TGTGCCATCAAGAATACAGGGAACAATCAGCCCCAGCATTTT.

This chain uses TRBV4-1 with TRBJ2-5; D is possibly TRBD1 (7 bases). The length of the CDR3 is 17 residues. The ends were cut back, 4 bases at V and 3 bases at J, with 21 bases in the middle. Germline values: CDR1 MGHRA, CDR2 YSYEKL. The CDR3 sequence: CASSRRTGGPGEETQYF. CDR3 DNA sequence: TGCGCCAGCAGCCGTCGGACAGGAGGGCCGGGGGAAGAGACCCAGTACTTC.

The rearrangement uses TRBV28 and TRBJ1-4, with 8 bases lining up with TRBD1. Germline loops: CDR1 MDHEN, CDR2 SYDVKM. V lost 7 bases, J lost 7 bases, and 11 bases stayed unmatched. CDR3 size: 15 residues. The CDR3 reads CASTLFGTGREKLFF. In DNA form, the CDR3 reads TGTGCCAGCACGCTATTCGGGACAGGACGTGAAAAACTGTTTTTT.

The chain couples TRBV11-2 to TRBJ2-1; maybe TRBD1 (6 bases). Trimming cost V 4 bases and J 10 bases, with 17 bases left between them. CDR1 SGHAT and CDR2 FQNNGV come from the germline V gene. The CDR3 spans 14 residues. The CDR3 loop is CASSSELRGKEQFF. DNA for the CDR3: TGTGCCAGCAGCTCTGAACTCAGGGGTAAGGAGCAGTTCTTC.